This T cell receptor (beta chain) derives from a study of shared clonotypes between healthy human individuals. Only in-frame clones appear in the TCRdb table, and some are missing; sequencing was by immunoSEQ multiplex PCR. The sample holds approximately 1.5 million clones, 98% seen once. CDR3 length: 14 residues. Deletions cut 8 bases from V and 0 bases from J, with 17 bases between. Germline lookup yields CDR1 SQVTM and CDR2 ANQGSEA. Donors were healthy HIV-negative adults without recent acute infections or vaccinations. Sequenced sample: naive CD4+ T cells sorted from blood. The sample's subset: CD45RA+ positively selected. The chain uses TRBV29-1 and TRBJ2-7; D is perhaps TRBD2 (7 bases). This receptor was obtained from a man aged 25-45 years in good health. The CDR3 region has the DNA TGCAGCACCCTTGGGGGCGGGAGCTCCTACGAGCAGTACTTC. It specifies CSTLGGGSSYEQYF.